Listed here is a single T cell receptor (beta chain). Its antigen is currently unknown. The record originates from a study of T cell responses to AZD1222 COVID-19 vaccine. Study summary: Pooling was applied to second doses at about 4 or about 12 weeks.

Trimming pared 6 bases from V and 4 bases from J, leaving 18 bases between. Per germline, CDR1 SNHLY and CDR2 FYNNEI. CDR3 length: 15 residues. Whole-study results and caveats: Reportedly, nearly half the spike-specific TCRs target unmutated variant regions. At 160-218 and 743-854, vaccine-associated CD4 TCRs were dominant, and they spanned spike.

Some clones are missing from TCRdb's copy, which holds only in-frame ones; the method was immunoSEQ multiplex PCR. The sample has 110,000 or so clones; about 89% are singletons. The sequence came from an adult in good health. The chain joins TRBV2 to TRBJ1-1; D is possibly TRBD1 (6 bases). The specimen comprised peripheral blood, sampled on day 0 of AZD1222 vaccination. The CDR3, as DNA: TGTGCCAGCAGCACTAATACCGGACAGCTCACTGAAGCTTTCTTT. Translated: CASSTNTGQLTEAFF.